These 22 T cell receptor beta chains were all obtained from the same sample, sequenced in a study of blood T cell repertoires in COVID-19. The assay was immunoSEQ multiplex PCR, and TCRdb's table has in-frame clones only and misses some. The sample includes about 320,000 clones, 85% to 90% seen only once; the top ten take around 9.3%. Material for sequencing was PBMCs or T cells enriched from blood (not recorded which). These receptors all stem from a woman aged 18-30 years who had recovered from COVID-19.

This chain uses TRBV10-3 with TRBJ2-3; 8 bases are shared with TRBD2. CDR3 size: 13 residues. In germline, CDR1 is ENHRY, CDR2 SYGVKD. V was clipped by 7 bases and J by 6 bases; unmatched bases: 6. The CDR3 bases are TGTGCCATCATGACTAGCGAAGGGGATACGCAGTATTTT. It yields the protein CAIMTSEGDTQYF.

The chain links TRBV5-1 to TRBJ2-7, with D perhaps TRBD2 (7 bases). The CDR3 extends over 14 amino acids. V dropped 0 bases and J dropped 2 bases, with 9 bases sitting between them. CDR1 SGHRS and CDR2 YFSETQ come from the germline V gene. The chain's CDR3 is CASSLEGGAYEQYF. CDR3 DNA sequence: TGCGCCAGCAGCTTGGAAGGGGGGGCCTACGAGCAGTACTTC. Filled out from reference TRBV5-1 and TRBJ2-7, the complete variable domain reads KAGVTQTPRYLIKTRGQQVTLSCSPISGHRSVSWYQQTPGQGLQFLFEYFSETQRNKGNFPGRFSGRQFSNSRSEMNVSTLELGDSALYLCASSLEGGAYEQYFGPGTRLTVT.

The genes are TRBV6-5 and TRBJ2-3; no clear D gene. Germline CDR1 MNHEY, CDR2 SVGAGI. The length of the CDR3 is 11 residues. With 5 bases removed from V and 4 bases from J, the gap between germline ends came to 4 bases. The CDR3 is CASSRADTQYF. DNA of the CDR3: TGTGCCAGCAGTCGTGCAGATACGCAGTATTTT.

This chain uses TRBV4-1 with TRBJ1-1, with 7 nucleotides matching TRBD1. Germline V gene lookup returns CDR1 MGHRA and CDR2 YSYEKL. V shed 3 bases, J shed 0 bases, and the junction held 4 bases outside the gene matches. The CDR3 has 15 residues. CDR3 sequence reads: CASSQYRGLNTEAFF. The CDR3 region has the DNA TGCGCCAGCAGCCAGTACAGGGGCTTGAACACTGAAGCTTTCTTT.

The CDR3 is CASSWGQVSGEQYF. The CDR3 region has the DNA TGTGCCAGCAGTTGGGGACAGGTATCGGGGGAGCAGTACTTC. The chain has TRBV27 and TRBJ2-7; 8 positions match TRBD1. In germline, CDR1 is MNHEY, CDR2 SMNVEV (reference sequence). The V and J ends lost 4 bases and 7 bases, in that order; junction bases with no gene match: 9. The CDR3 is made up of 14 amino acids.

Comment on this clone: Other DNA sequences in this specimen translate into the identical CDR3. The genes are TRBV5-6 and TRBJ1-4; D is uncertain. The CDR3 extends over 15 amino acids. Trimming shortened V by 5 bases and J by 0 bases, and 11 bases separated the two germline ends. Germline V gene data show CDR1 as SGHDT and CDR2 as YYEEEE. The CDR3 loop is CASSTPGATNEKLFF. The CDR3 DNA is TGTGCCAGCAGTACCCCGGGAGCAACTAATGAAAAACTGTTTTTT.

This clone is a singleton in its sample. J is TRBJ2-5 and V is TRBV7-3; D is possibly TRBD2 (5 bases). The V and J ends lost 5 bases and 3 bases respectively, with 10 bases between them. Per the germline V gene, CDR1 is SGHTA and CDR2 is FQGTGA. This CDR3 is built from 13 residues. The CDR3 region is CASSRSREETQYF. The CDR3 DNA follows: TGTGCCAGCAGCCGATCGCGGGAAGAGACCCAGTACTTC.

This chain links TRBV3-1 (or the pseudogene TRBV3-2) with TRBJ2-7, with D tentatively TRBD2 (6 bases). V was cut by 0 bases and J by 2 bases, with 11 bases left in between. This CDR3 contains 15 residues. In germline, CDR1 is LGHDT, CDR2 YNNKEL (reference sequence). The CDR3 sequence: CASSQDVGGTYEQYF. The DNA for the CDR3 is TGTGCCAGCAGCCAAGATGTCGGCGGGACCTACGAGCAGTACTTC.

This rearrangement joins TRBV12-3 or TRBV12-4 to TRBJ1-6; D is ambiguous. This CDR3 contains 12 residues. V was shortened by 2 bases and J by 9 bases, with 5 bases between the two germline ends. The CDR3: CASSLKSSPLHF. For the CDR3, the DNA is TGTGCCAGCAGTTTAAAGAGTTCACCCCTCCACTTT.

The chain has TRBV18 and TRBJ2-1; 8 positions agree with TRBD1. The junction had 5 bases not matched to a gene; V was cut back by 3 bases and J by 1 base. Germline values: CDR1 KGHSH, CDR2 LQKENI. The CDR3 sequence is 16 residues long. CDR3: CASSPGDRWSYNEQFF. As DNA, the CDR3 is TGTGCCAGCTCACCGGGGGACAGGTGGTCCTACAATGAGCAGTTCTTC. Full variable domain (rest looked up from reference TRBV18 and TRBJ2-1): NAGVMQNPRHLVRRRGQEARLRCSPMKGHSHVYWYRQLPEEGLKFMVYLQKENIIDESGMPKERFSAEFPKEGPSILRIQQVVRGDSAAYFCASSPGDRWSYNEQFFGPGTRLTVL.

The chain joins TRBV5-4 to TRBJ2-3, with a possible D match to TRBD1 (5 bases). Trimming removed 3 bases at V and 1 base at J, with 15 bases between. The CDR3 is made up of 16 amino acids. Germline V gene sequence: CDR1 SGHNT, CDR2 YYREEE (reference sequence). CDR3 sequence reads: CASSYFPGLRTDTQYF. The CDR3, as DNA: TGTGCCAGCAGCTACTTCCCAGGGCTCCGCACAGATACGCAGTATTTT.

This clone appeared once. The chain recombines TRBV19 with TRBJ1-1; D may be TRBD1 (5 bases). The V end lost 0 bases, the J end lost 5 bases, and 13 bases lay between the germline ends. The CDR3 spans 15 residues. Germline V CDR1 and CDR2: LNHDA, SQIVND (reference sequence). CDR3 amino acids: CASSIERGVRTEAFF. The CDR3 region has the DNA TGTGCCAGTAGTATAGAGCGGGGGGTGAGGACTGAAGCTTTCTTT.

The rearrangement links TRBV9 to TRBJ2-7; perhaps TRBD1 as D (5 bases). Trimming pared 3 bases from V and 2 bases from J, leaving 15 bases between. Per the germline V gene, CDR1 is SGDLS and CDR2 is YYNGEE. The CDR3 is 15 amino acids. Here the CDR3 DNA reads TGTGCCAGCAGCGCGGGTCAGGGCGGAGCCTACGAGCAGTACTTC. It translates to CASSAGQGGAYEQYF.

The chain carries TRBV5-4 and TRBJ1-2; 7 positions match TRBD1. This CDR3 region has 13 residues. J lost 7 bases, V lost 3 bases, and 6 bases had no gene match. Germline V CDR1 and CDR2: SGHNT, YYREEE (reference sequence). DNA of the CDR3: TGTGCCAGCAGCTGGGACAGACTCGGTGGCTACACCTTC. This translates into CASSWDRLGGYTF.

J is TRBJ2-2 and V is TRBV28; the match to TRBD2 covers 11 bases. The CDR3 runs to 16 residues. J gave up 4 bases and V 3 bases, and 4 bases lay outside the gene matches. CDR1 and CDR2 from the germline V gene are MDHEN and SYDVKM. The CDR3 region has the DNA TGTGCCAGCAGTTTTAGCGGGGGGGCGGTCACCGGGGAGCTGTTTTTT. Translation: CASSFSGGAVTGELFF.

The V gene is TRBV7-9, the J gene TRBJ1-1, with 7 positions matching TRBD1. CDR1 is SEHNR, CDR2 FQNEAQ, per germline (reference sequence). The CDR3 totals 17 residues. V lost 5 bases to trimming and J lost 1 base; unmatched junction nucleotides: 13. CDR3 in amino acids: CASSTGQALWGNTEAFF. CDR3 coding DNA: TGTGCCAGCAGCACAGGACAGGCGCTCTGGGGGAACACTGAAGCTTTCTTT.

This clone was picked up a small number of times. This chain uses TRBV6-4 with TRBJ1-2; D unresolved. The V and J ends lost 0 bases and 4 bases respectively, with 9 bases between them. Germline CDR1 and CDR2: MRHNA and SNTAGT. The CDR3 has 14 residues. The CDR3 region is CASSDSATIYGYTF. The CDR3, as DNA: TGTGCCAGCAGTGACTCAGCAACGATCTATGGCTACACCTTC.

The V gene is TRBV20-1, the J gene TRBJ2-1; D is possibly TRBD2 (5 bases). This CDR3 contains 16 residues. Deletions cut 3 bases from V and 4 bases from J, with 19 bases between. Per the germline V gene, CDR1 is DFQATT and CDR2 is SNEGSKA (reference sequence). The CDR3 here is CSASPGRLGGYNEQFF. The DNA for the CDR3 is TGCAGTGCTAGTCCGGGTCGGCTCGGAGGTTACAATGAGCAGTTCTTC.

This chain links TRBV30 with TRBJ2-5, with 13 nucleotides matching TRBD2. Trimming removed 3 bases from V and 10 bases from J; junction bases left unmatched: 11. Germline V gene data show CDR1 as GTSNPN and CDR2 as SVGIG (reference sequence). This CDR3 has 15 residues. The CDR3: CAWRARLAGGSVQYF. CDR3 in DNA: TGTGCCTGGAGAGCTAGACTAGCGGGAGGTAGTGTCCAGTACTTC.

The CDR3 DNA is TGTGCCTGGAGTTCGAGCGGGGGGGCCTCCGGGGAGCTGTTTTTT. Translating it yields CAWSSSGGASGELFF. The gene calls are TRBV30 and TRBJ2-2; 10 bases align to TRBD2. J was trimmed by 6 bases and V by 2 bases; bases with no gene match: 6. The CDR3 runs 15 residues. The germline CDR1 and CDR2 sequences are GTSNPN and SVGIG (reference sequence).

CDR3 protein: CASSLERGVSNQPQHF. The CDR3 region has the DNA TGTGCCAGCAGCTTGGAGCGGGGTGTAAGCAATCAGCCCCAGCATTTT. V usage is TRBV5-8 and J usage is TRBJ1-5; D call uncertain. The CDR3 contains 16 residues. Trimming pared 0 bases from V and 1 base from J, leaving 11 bases between. The germline CDR1 and CDR2 sequences are SGHTS and YDEGEE.

The chain links TRBV24-1 to TRBJ2-5, with a weak D call TRBD1 (5 bases). V was clipped by 7 bases and J by 4 bases, with 18 bases between them. This CDR3 has 15 amino acids. CDR1 KGHDR and CDR2 SFDVKD come from the germline V gene. CDR3 sequence: CATSAPWGSSETQYF. The CDR3 DNA reads TGTGCCACCAGCGCCCCCTGGGGCAGCTCAGAGACCCAGTACTTC.